The sequence of this T cell receptor beta chain was determined in a study of identifying expanded T cells in peripheral blood. Between the trimmed V and J ends, which lost 0 bases and 4 bases, there was a span of 16 bases. Per germline, CDR1 SGHDN and CDR2 FVKESK. The CDR3 length is 17 residues. As concerns this clone: The target antigen is unknown.

Overall study findings and caveats: Over two and four weeks, about 17 and 20 clones changed, versus approximately 1.2 between replicates. Approximately 2-week clone count variance significantly increased as total template count grew.

Healthy donors had no documented immune events, such as infections, while sampled. Measured with immunoSEQ multiplex PCR; TCRdb has only the in-frame clones, and not every one. The table includes 60,000 to 70,000 clones, 80% to 90% detected once. V usage is TRBV14 and J usage is TRBJ2-1; the D is unclear. This TCR was sampled from a person aged 18 to 75 in good health. The material sequenced was blood. The CDR3 nucleotides read TGTGCCAGCAGCCAAGAGATGGGTCTCGATCTATACAATGAGCAGTTCTTC. This translates into CASSQEMGLDLYNEQFF.